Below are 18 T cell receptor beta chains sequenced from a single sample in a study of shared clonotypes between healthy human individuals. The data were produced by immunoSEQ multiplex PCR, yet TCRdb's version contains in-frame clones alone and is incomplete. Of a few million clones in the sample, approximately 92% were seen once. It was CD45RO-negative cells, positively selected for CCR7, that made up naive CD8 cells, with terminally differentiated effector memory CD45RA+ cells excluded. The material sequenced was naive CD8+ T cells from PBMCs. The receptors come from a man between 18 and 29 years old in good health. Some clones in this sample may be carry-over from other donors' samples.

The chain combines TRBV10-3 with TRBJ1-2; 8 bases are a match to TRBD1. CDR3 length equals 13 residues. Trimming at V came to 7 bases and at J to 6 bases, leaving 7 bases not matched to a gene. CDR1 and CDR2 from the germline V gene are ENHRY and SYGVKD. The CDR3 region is CAITPGGPDGYTF. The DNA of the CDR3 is TGTGCCATCACCCCAGGGGGCCCAGATGGCTACACCTTC.

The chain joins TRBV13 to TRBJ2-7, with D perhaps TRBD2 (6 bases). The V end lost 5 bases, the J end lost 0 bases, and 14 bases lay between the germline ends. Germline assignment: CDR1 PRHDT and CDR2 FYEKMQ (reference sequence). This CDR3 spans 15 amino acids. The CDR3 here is CASSQTSSPSYEQYF. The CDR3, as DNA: TGTGCCAGCAGCCAAACTAGCTCACCCTCCTACGAGCAGTACTTC.

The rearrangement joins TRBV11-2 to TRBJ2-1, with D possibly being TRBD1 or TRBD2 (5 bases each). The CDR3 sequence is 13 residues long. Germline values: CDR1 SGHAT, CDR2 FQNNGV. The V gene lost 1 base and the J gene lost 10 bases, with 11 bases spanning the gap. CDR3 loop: CASSLVGRGEQFF. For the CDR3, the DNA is TGTGCCAGCAGCTTAGTCGGACGGGGCGAGCAGTTCTTC.

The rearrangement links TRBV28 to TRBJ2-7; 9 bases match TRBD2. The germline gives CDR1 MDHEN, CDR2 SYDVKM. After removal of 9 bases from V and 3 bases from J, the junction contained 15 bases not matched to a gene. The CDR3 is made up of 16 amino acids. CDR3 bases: TGTGCCAGTCTCGCCCTGGCGGGAGGGGGATACTACGAGCAGTACTTC. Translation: CASLALAGGGYYEQYF. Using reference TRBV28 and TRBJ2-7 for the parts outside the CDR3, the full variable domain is DVKVTQSSRYLVKRTGEKVFLECVQDMDHENMFWYRQDPGLGLRLIYFSYDVKMKEKGDIPEGYSVSREKKERFSLILESASTNQTSMYLCASLALAGGGYYEQYFGPGTRLTVT.

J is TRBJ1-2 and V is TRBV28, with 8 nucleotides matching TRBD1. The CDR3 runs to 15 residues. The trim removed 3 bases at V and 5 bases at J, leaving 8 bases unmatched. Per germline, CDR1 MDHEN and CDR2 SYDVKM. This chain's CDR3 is CASSLTGVGIYGYTF. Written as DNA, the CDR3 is TGTGCCAGCAGTTTGACAGGGGTTGGGATTTATGGCTACACCTTC.

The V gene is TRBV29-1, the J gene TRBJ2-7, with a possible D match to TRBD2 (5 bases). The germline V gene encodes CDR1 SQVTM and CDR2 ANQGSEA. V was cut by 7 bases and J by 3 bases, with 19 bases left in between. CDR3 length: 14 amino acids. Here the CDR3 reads CSAKGDGKLYEQYF. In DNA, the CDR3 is TGCAGCGCGAAGGGAGACGGGAAACTCTACGAGCAGTACTTC.

CDR3 nucleotides: TGCGCCAGCAGTATTACTAGCAGACACGACAATGAGCAGTTCTTC. Encoded protein: CASSITSRHDNEQFF. This chain connects TRBV5-1 to TRBJ2-1, with D possibly matching TRBD2 (6 bases). CDR1 and CDR2 from the germline V gene are SGHRS and YFSETQ. The CDR3 runs 15 residues. Trimming cost V 5 bases and J 5 bases, with 17 bases left between them.

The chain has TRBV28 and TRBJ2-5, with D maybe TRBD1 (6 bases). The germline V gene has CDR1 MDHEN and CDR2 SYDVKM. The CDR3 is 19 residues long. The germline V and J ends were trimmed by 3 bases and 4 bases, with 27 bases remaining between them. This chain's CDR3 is CASSFPRGADRTRLETQYF. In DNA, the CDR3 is TGTGCCAGCAGTTTCCCCAGGGGAGCTGACAGGACCCGGTTAGAGACCCAGTACTTC.

The CDR3 sequence: CASSTPNEQFF. The CDR3 DNA reads as TGCGCCAGCAGTACTCCGAATGAGCAGTTCTTC. The chain employs TRBV5-1 and TRBJ2-1; no reliable D call. CDR3 length: 11 residues. Germline CDR1 SGHRS, CDR2 YFSETQ. V was pared by 5 bases and J by 7 bases, with 7 bases between.

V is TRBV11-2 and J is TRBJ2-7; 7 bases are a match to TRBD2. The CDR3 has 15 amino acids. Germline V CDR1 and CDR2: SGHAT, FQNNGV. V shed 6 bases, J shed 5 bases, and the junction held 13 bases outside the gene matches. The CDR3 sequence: CASRPTSAGIHEQYF. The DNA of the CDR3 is TGTGCCAGCAGACCCACTAGCGCTGGGATCCACGAGCAGTACTTC.

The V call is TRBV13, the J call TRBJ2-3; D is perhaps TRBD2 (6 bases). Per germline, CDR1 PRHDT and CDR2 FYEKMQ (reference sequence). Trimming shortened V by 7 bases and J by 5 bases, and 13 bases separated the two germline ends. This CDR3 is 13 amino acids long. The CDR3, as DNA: TGTGCCAGCACCCCCGGGCGGGGAGATACGCAGTATTTT. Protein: CASTPGRGDTQYF.

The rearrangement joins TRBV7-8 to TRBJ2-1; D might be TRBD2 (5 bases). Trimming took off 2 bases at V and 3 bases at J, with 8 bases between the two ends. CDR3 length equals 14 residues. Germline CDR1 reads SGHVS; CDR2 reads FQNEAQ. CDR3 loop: CASSLSGIYNEQFF. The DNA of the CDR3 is TGTGCCAGCAGCTTATCCGGGATCTACAATGAGCAGTTCTTC. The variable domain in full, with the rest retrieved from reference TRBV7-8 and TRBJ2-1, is GAGVSQSPRYKVAKRGQDVALRCDPISGHVSLFWYQQALGQGPEFLTYFQNEAQLDKSGLPSDRFFAERPEGSVSTLKIQRTQQEDSAVYLCASSLSGIYNEQFFGPGTRLTVL.

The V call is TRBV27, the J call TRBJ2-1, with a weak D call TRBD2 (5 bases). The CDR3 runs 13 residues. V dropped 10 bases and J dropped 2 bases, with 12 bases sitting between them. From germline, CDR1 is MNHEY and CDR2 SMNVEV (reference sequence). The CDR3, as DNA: TGTGCCACCGCGTCCGGGACCTACAATGAGCAGTTCTTC. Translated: CATASGTYNEQFF.

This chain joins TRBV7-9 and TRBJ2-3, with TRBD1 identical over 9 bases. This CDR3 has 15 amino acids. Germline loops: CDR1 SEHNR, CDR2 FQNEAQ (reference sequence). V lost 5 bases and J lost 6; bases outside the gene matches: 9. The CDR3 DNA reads TGTGCCAGCAGCCCTGACAGGGGGACGCCGGATACGCAGTATTTT. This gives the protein CASSPDRGTPDTQYF. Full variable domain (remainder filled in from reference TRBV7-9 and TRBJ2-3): DTGVSQNPRHKITKRGQNVTFRCDPISEHNRLYWYRQTLGQGPEFLTYFQNEAQLEKSRLLSDRFSAERPKGSFSTLEIQRTEQGDSAMYLCASSPDRGTPDTQYFGPGTRLTVL.

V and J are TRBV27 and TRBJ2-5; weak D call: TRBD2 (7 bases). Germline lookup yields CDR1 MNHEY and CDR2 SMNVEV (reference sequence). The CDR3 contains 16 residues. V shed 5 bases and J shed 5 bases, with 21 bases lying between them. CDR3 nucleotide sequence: TGTGCCAGCAGTGCCTGGCCAGCGGAGGGGGGGGAGACCCAGTACTTC. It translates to CASSAWPAEGGETQYF.

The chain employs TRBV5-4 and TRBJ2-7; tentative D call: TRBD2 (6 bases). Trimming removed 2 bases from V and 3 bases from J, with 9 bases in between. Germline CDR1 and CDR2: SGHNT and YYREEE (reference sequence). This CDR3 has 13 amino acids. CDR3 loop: CASSFGSGYEQYF. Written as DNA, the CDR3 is TGTGCCAGCAGCTTCGGTAGCGGCTACGAGCAGTACTTC.

DNA of the CDR3: TGTGCCAGCAGCGCCCCAGCCGGGAAGCGGAATGAGCAGTTCTTC. The encoded protein is CASSAPAGKRNEQFF. The chain has TRBV9 and TRBJ2-1, with D possibly matching TRBD2 (5 bases). Trimming shortened V by 3 bases and J by 7 bases, and 17 bases separated the two germline ends. The CDR3 has 15 amino acids. Germline V CDR1 and CDR2: SGDLS, YYNGEE.

The CDR3 nucleotides are TGTGCCAGCACGCCAACCGGGACAGACACCGGGGAGCTGTTTTTT. It codes for CASTPTGTDTGELFF. The chain carries TRBV11-2 and TRBJ2-2, with 7 bases fitting TRBD1. Germline assignment: CDR1 SGHAT and CDR2 FQNNGV. This CDR3 region has 15 residues. With V trimmed by 7 bases and J by 3 bases, 8 bases remained unmatched.